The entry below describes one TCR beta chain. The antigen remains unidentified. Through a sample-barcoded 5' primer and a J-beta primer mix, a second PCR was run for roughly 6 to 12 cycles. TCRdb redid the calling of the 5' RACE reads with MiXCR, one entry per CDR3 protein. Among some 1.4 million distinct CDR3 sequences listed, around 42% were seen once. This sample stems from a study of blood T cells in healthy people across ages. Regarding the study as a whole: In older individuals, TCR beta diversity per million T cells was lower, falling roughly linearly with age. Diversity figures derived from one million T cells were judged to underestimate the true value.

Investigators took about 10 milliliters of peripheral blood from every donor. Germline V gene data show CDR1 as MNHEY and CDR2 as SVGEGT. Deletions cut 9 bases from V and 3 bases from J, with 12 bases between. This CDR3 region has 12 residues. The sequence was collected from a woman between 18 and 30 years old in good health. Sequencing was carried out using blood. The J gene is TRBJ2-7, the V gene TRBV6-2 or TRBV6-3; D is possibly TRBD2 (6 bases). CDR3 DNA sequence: TGTGCCAGTGCGGACTACTTCTACGAGCAGTACTTC. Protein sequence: CASADYFYEQYF.